The entry below describes one T cell receptor beta chain. This entry comes from a study of naive and memory T cell subsets. Two oligonucleotides, mixed equimolar, formed the beta constant-region primer covering TRBC1 and TRBC2. TCRdb itself ran the UMI-ligation and nested PCR reads through MiXCR, one entry per CDR3 protein. The table records around 160,000 distinct CDR3 sequences, 15% to 20% of them present only once. The CDR3 contains 16 residues. The ends were cut back, 1 base at V and 0 bases at J, with 11 bases in the middle. CDR1 is MNHNS, CDR2 SASEGT, per germline. The rearrangement joins TRBV6-1 to TRBJ2-3, with D unclear. This receptor was identified in a human donor in good health. What was sequenced was naive CD4+ T cells from blood. The CDR3 region has the DNA TGTGCCAGCAGTGAAGAAACATGGATGAGCACAGATACGCAGTATTTT. It specifies CASSEETWMSTDTQYF.